Listed below are T cell receptor beta chains from one sample, sequenced in a study of vaccination and CD4 T cells after COVID-19. Antigen specificity for these receptors is unknown. TCRdb called the PCR reads again in MiXCR, with one record for every CDR3 protein. The sample carries around 19,000 distinct CDR3 sequences, about a third recorded once. The starting material was CD4+ T cells from blood, cultured in vitro, obtained about 7 months after SARS-CoV-2 vaccination. The receptors originated from a human donor who had recovered from COVID-19. Both conserved end residues are part of each CDR3. Each record gives: V gene, J gene, CDR3 protein.

V: TRBV20-1
J: TRBJ2-1
CDR3: CSAPERDYNEQFF

V: TRBV5-4
J: TRBJ1-2
CDR3: CASSLPDSLGYTF

V: TRBV7-2
J: TRBJ1-5
CDR3: CASSSGLSNQPQHF

V: TRBV2
J: TRBJ2-3
CDR3: CASMASGTDTQYF

V: TRBV7-3
J: TRBJ2-3
CDR3: CASSLGGGLAVDTQYF

V: TRBV19
J: TRBJ2-7
CDR3: CASSTLGKEQYF

V: TRBV20-1
J: TRBJ1-2
CDR3: CSARRRAEGLFYGYTF

V: TRBV7-3
J: TRBJ2-6
CDR3: CASSVSGSSGANVLTF

V: TRBV6-5
J: TRBJ2-7
CDR3: CASSYSGGPYEQYF

V: TRBV28
J: TRBJ1-1
CDR3: CATQGYEAFF

V: TRBV15
J: TRBJ2-3
CDR3: CATSRDLSGNFLGLTDTQYF

V: TRBV9
J: TRBJ2-5
CDR3: CASSVATWTPLGGQETQYF

V: TRBV19
J: TRBJ2-7
CDR3: CASSKRESPYEQYF

V: TRBV7-9
J: TRBJ2-3
CDR3: CASSRTSLTVSTDTQYF

V: TRBV6-1
J: TRBJ2-7
CDR3: CASSSRRRSSYGQYF

V: TRBV6-1
J: TRBJ2-5
CDR3: CASTDGLRLAEWRWTQYF

V: TRBV28
J: TRBJ2-7
CDR3: CASSSPGLADPLLKQYF

V: TRBV7-8
J: TRBJ2-2
CDR3: CASSLAGHREPHAGELFF

V: TRBV10-3
J: TRBJ1-1
CDR3: CAISDTTGETEAFF

V: TRBV19
J: TRBJ2-5
CDR3: CASARVIEETQYF

V: TRBV20-1
J: TRBJ2-2
CDR3: CSARVLGAGELFF

V: TRBV20-1
J: TRBJ2-7
CDR3: CSARGGTSGKSYEQYF

V: TRBV18
J: TRBJ2-5
CDR3: CASSSDRGETQYF

V: TRBV5-6
J: TRBJ1-2
CDR3: CASSLDPQGAYGYTF

V: TRBV7-7
J: TRBJ1-3
CDR3: CASSSSGGPGNTIYF

V: TRBV7-9
J: TRBJ2-3
CDR3: CASSDYTGTSGEDTQYF

V: TRBV27
J: TRBJ2-7
CDR3: CASSLSYSPSYEQYF

V: TRBV2
J: TRBJ1-5
CDR3: CASSSSGIAGQPQHF

V: TRBV10-3
J: TRBJ1-5
CDR3: CAISESKGEVGQPQHF

V: TRBV10-3
J: TRBJ2-5
CDR3: CAISESRSGGAGEQETQYF

V: TRBV24-1
J: TRBJ2-5
CDR3: CATSSPTGFQGVDQETQYF

V: TRBV5-4
J: TRBJ1-2
CDR3: CASSFLAREGYGYTF

V: TRBV21-1
J: TRBJ2-2
CDR3: CASSKVGGAMNTGELFF

V: TRBV24-1
J: TRBJ2-1
CDR3: CATSDPSGRGYNEQFF

V: TRBV10-3
J: TRBJ1-1
CDR3: CAISAANQVNTEAFF

V: TRBV15
J: TRBJ1-1
CDR3: CATSRGGFFGGMNTEAFF

V: TRBV6-1
J: TRBJ2-3
CDR3: CASQGTGTGTDTQYF

V: TRBV20-1
J: TRBJ1-3
CDR3: CSASTAGNTIYF

V: TRBV28
J: TRBJ2-7
CDR3: CATNTGGSEQYF

V: TRBV6-1
J: TRBJ1-2
CDR3: CASRTGGAGGYTF

V: TRBV20-1
J: TRBJ2-1
CDR3: CSAGDRYYNEQFF

V: TRBV7-9
J: TRBJ2-1
CDR3: CASSLEVSYRYNEQFF

V: TRBV7-6
J: TRBJ2-7
CDR3: CASSLTPEGGHEQYF

V: TRBV2
J: TRBJ2-3
CDR3: CASSVGGRGADTQYF

V: TRBV28
J: TRBJ1-5
CDR3: CASSFPESYQPQHF

V: TRBV6-5
J: TRBJ2-1
CDR3: CASSYRDSLRPNEQFF

V: TRBV7-8
J: TRBJ2-2
CDR3: CASSRVPGLNTGELFF

V: TRBV6-7
J: TRBJ2-7
CDR3: CANPLAGASHEQYF

V: TRBV2
J: TRBJ1-2
CDR3: CASSGRVLGGGYTF

V: TRBV30
J: TRBJ1-1
CDR3: CAWSKGGVYEAFF

V: TRBV6-2/TRBV6-3
J: TRBJ2-7
CDR3: CASSYTLGAGKFYEQYF

V: TRBV27
J: TRBJ1-1
CDR3: CASSLIPGEAFF

V: TRBV29-1
J: TRBJ2-5
CDR3: CSVAASGRAGETQYF